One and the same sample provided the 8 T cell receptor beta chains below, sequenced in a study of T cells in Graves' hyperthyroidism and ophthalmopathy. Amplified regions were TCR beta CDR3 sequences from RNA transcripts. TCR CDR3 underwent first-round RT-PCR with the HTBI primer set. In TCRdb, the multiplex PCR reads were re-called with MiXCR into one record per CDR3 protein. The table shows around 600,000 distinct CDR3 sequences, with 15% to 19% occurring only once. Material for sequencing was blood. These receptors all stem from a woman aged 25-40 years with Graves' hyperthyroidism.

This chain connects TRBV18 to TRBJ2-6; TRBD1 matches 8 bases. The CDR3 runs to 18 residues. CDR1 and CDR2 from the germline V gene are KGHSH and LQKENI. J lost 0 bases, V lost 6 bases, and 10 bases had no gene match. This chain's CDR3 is CASSWTGQTASGANVLTF. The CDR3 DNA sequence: TGTGCCAGCTCGTGGACAGGGCAAACAGCCTCTGGGGCCAACGTCCTGACTTTC.

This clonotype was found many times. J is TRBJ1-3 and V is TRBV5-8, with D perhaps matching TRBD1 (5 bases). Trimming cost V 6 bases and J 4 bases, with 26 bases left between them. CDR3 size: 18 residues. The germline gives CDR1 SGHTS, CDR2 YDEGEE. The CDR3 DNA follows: TGTGCCAGCAACCAAAGAGGCGGCGTCGGGGGATCGGGAAACACCATATATTTT. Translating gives CASNQRGGVGGSGNTIYF.

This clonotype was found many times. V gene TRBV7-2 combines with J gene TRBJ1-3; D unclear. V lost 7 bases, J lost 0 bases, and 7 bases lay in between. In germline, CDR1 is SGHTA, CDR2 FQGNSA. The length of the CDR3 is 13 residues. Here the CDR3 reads CASKTFSGNTIYF. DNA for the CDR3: TGTGCCAGCAAAACGTTCTCTGGAAACACCATATATTTT.

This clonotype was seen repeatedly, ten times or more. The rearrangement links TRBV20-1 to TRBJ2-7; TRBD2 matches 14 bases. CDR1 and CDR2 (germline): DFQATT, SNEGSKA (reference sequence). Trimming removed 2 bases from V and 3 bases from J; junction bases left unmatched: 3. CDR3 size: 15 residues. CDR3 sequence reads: CSARPGLAGDYEQYF. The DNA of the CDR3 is TGCAGTGCTAGACCGGGACTAGCGGGAGACTACGAGCAGTACTTC.

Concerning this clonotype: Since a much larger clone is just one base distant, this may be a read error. The CDR3 sequence is CASGLGVDEQYF. The CDR3 DNA follows: TGCGCCAGCGGCTTGGGGGTAGACGAGCAGTACTTC. This chain connects TRBV5-1 to TRBJ2-7; either TRBD1 or TRBD2 may supply D (5 bases each). The CDR3 length is 12 residues. Germline V lookup: CDR1 SGHRS, CDR2 YFSETQ. Drawing the rest from reference TRBV5-1 and TRBJ2-7, the complete variable domain is KAGVTQTPRYLIKTRGQQVTLSCSPISGHRSVSWYQQTPGQGLQFLFEYFSETQRNKGNFPGRFSGRQFSNSRSEMNVSTLELGDSALYLCASGLGVDEQYFGPGTRLTVT.

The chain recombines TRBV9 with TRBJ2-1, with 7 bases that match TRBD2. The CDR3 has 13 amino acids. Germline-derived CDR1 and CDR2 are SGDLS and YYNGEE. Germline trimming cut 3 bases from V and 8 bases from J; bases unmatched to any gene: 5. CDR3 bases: TGTGCCAGCAGCGCTCAGACTAGCCATGAGCAGTTCTTC. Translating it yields CASSAQTSHEQFF.

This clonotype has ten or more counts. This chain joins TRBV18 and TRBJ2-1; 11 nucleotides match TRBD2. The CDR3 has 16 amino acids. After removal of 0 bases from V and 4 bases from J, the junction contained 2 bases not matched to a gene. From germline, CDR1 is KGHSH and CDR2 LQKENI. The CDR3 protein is CASSPPGTSGYNEQFF. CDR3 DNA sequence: TGTGCCAGCTCACCACCCGGGACTAGCGGATACAATGAGCAGTTCTTC.

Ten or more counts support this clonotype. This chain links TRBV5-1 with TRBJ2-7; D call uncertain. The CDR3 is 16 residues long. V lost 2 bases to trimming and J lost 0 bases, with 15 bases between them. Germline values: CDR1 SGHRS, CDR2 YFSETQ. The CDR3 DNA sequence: TGCGCCAGCAGCTTAAACCCCTCCGACCGCTCCTACGAGCAGTACTTC. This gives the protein CASSLNPSDRSYEQYF.